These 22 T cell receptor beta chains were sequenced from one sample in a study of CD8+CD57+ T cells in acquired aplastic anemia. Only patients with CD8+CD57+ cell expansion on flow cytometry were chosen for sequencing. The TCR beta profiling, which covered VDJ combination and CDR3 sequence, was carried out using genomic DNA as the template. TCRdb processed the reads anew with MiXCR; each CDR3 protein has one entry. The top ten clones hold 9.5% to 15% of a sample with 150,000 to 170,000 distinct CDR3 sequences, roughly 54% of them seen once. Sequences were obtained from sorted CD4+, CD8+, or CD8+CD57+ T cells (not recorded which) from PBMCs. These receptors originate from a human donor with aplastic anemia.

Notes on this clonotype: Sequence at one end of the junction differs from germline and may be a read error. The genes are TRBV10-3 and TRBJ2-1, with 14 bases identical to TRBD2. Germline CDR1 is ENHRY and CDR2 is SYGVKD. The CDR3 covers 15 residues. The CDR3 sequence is CASSHGTSGSQALFF. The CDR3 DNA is TGTGCCAGCAGTCACGGGACTAGCGGGAGCCAAGCACTGTTCTTC.

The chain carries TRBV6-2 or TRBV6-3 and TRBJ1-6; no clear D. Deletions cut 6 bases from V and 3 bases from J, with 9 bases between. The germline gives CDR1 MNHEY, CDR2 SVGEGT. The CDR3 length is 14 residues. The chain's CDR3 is CASSPSGYNSPLHF. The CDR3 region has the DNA TGTGCCAGCAGCCCAAGCGGCTATAATTCACCCCTCCACTTT.

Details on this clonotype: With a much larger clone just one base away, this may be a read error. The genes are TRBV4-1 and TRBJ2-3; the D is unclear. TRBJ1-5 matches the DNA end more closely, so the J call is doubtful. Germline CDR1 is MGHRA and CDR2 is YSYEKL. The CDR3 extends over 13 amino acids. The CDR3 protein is CASSQDRKDTQHF. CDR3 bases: TGCGCCAGCAGCCAAGATCGGAAAGATACGCAGCATTTT.

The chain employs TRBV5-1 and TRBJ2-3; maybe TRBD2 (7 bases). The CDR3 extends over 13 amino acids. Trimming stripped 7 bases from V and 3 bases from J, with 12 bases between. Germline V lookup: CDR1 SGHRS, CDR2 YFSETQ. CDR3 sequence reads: CASSGGGTDTQYF. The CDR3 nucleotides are TGCGCCAGCTCGGGGGGCGGGACAGATACGCAGTATTTT.

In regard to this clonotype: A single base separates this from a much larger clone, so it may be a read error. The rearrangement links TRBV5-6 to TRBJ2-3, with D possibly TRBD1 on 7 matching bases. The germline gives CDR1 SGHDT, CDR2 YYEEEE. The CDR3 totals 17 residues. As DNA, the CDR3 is TGTGCCGGCAGCTACCCACCCCCCAGGGGGAGGTCAGATACGCAGTATTTT. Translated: CAGSYPPPRGRSDTQYF.

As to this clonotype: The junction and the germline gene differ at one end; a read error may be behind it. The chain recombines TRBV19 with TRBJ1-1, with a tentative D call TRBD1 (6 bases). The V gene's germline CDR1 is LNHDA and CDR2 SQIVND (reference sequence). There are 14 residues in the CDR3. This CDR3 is CASRLGGANAEAFF. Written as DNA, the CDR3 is TGTGCCAGTAGGCTGGGGGGGGCGAACGCTGAAGCTTTCTTT.

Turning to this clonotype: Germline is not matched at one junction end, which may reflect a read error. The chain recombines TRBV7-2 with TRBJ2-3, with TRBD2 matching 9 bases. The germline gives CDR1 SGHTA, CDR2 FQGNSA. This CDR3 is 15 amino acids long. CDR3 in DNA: TGTGCCAGCAGCATAGCGGGGGCCAGCACAGATACGCAGTATTTT. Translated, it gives CASSIAGASTDTQYF.

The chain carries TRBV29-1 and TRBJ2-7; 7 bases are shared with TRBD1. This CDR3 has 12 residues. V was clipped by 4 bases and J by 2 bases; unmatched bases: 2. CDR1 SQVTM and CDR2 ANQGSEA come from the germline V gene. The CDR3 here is CSVGDSPYEQYF. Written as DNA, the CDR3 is TGCAGCGTTGGGGACAGCCCCTACGAGCAGTACTTC.

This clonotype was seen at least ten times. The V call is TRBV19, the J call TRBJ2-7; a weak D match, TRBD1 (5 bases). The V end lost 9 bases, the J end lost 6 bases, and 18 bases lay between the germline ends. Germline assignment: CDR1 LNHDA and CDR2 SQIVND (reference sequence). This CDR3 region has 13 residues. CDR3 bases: TGTGCCAGACAGGCACAAGGTCGTCTCGAGCAGTACTTC. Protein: CARQAQGRLEQYF.

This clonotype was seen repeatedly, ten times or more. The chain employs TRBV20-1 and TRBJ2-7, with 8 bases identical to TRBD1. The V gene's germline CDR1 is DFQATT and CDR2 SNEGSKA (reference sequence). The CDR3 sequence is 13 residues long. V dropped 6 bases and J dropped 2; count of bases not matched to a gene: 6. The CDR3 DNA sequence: TGCAGTGCAGAGGGACAGGAAACCTACGAGCAGTACTTC. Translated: CSAEGQETYEQYF.

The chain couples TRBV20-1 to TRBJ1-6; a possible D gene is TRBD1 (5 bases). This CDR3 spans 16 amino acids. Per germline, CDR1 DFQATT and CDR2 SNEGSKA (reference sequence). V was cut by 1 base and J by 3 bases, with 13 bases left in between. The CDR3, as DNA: TGCAGTGCTAGAGTCACAGGCCTTGACTATAATTCACCCCTCCACTTT. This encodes CSARVTGLDYNSPLHF.

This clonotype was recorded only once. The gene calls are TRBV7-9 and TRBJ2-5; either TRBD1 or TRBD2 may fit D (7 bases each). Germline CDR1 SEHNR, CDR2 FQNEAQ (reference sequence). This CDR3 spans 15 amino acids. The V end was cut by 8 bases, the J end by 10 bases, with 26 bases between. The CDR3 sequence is CASPPPGTDREGQYF. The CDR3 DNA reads TGTGCCAGCCCCCCCCCGGGGACAGACAGGGAGGGCCAGTACTTC.

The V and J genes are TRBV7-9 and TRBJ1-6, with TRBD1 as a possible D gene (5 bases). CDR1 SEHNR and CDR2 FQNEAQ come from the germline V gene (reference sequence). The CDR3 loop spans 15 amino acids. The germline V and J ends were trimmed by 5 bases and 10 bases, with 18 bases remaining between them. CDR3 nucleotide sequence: TGTGCCAGCAGCCAGCAATTAAACAGGAGGTCACCCCTCCACTTT. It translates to CASSQQLNRRSPLHF.

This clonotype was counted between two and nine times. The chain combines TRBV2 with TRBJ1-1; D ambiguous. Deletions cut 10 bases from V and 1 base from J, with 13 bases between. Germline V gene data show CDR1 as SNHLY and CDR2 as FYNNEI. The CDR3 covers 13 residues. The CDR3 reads CATCFSTNTEAFF. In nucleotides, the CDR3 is TGTGCCACCTGTTTTTCTACGAACACTGAAGCTTTCTTT.

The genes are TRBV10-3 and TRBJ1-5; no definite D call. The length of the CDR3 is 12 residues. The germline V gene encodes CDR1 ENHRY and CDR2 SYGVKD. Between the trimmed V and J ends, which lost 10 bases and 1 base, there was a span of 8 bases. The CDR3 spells CATADSNQPQHF. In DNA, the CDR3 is TGTGCCACCGCGGACAGCAATCAGCCCCAGCATTTT.

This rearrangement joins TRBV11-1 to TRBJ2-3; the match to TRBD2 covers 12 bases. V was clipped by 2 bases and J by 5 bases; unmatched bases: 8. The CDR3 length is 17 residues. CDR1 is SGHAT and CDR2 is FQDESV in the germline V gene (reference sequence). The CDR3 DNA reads TGTGCCAGCAGCTTATTAGCTAGCGGGGGGGCGAGAGATACGCAGTATTTT. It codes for CASSLLASGGARDTQYF.

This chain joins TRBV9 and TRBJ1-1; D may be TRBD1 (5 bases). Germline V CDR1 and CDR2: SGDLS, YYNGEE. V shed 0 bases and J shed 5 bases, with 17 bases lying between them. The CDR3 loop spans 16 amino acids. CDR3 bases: TGTGCCAGCAGCGTAGCCCAGGGTGGGGGTTTTACTGAAGCTTTCTTT. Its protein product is CASSVAQGGGFTEAFF.

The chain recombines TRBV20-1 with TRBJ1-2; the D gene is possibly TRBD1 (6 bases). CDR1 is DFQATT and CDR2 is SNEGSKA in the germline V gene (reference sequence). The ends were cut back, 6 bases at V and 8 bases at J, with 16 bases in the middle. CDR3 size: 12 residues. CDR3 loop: CSADRTANGYTF. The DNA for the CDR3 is TGCAGTGCGGATAGGACAGCAAACGGCTACACCTTC.

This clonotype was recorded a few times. DNA for the CDR3: TGTGCCAGCCAACAGGGCGGGGTGGCGGGAGAGACCCAGTACTTC. Protein product: CASQQGGVAGETQYF. V usage is TRBV2 and J usage is TRBJ2-5; D is tentatively TRBD1 or TRBD2 (6 bases each). The CDR3 loop spans 15 amino acids. V lost 8 bases and J lost 4, with 20 bases in between. In germline, CDR1 is SNHLY, CDR2 FYNNEI. The variable domain in full, completed from reference TRBV2 and TRBJ2-5, reads EPEVTQTPSHQVTQMGQEVILRCVPISNHLYFYWYRQILGQKVEFLVSFYNNEISEKSEIFDDQFSVERPDGSNFTLKIRSTKLEDSAMYFCASQQGGVAGETQYFGPGTRLLVL.

DNA of the CDR3: TGTGCCAGTAGTCGAGTAGCCCCTAGCACAGATACGCAGTATTTT. Its translation is CASSRVAPSTDTQYF. The V gene is TRBV19, the J gene TRBJ2-3; D gene unclear. Germline CDR1 is LNHDA and CDR2 is SQIVND (reference sequence). Trimming cost V 5 bases and J 0 bases, with 12 bases left between them. The CDR3 consists of 15 residues.

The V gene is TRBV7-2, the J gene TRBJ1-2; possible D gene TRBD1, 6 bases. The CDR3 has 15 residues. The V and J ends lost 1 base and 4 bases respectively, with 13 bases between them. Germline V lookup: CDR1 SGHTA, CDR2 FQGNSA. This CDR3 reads CASSLVRGRSYGYTF. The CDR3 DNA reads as TGTGCCAGCAGCTTAGTTCGGGGGCGGAGCTATGGCTACACCTTC.

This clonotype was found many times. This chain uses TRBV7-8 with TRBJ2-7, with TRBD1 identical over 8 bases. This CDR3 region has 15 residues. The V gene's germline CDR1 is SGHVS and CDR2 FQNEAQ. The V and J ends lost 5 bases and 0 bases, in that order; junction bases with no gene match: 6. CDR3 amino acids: CASSPGTGNSYEQYF. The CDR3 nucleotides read TGTGCCAGCAGCCCAGGGACAGGCAACTCCTACGAGCAGTACTTC.